What follows are 27 T cell receptor beta chains derived from one specimen sequenced in a study of blood T cell repertoires in COVID-19 (dated by TCRdb to the early 2020s). The method was the immunoSEQ multiplex PCR assay. In TCRdb, the immuneACCESS table is reduced to in-frame sequences with V and J assigned. These tables do not hold every clone; where another copy was compared, an unresolved V gene accounts for under half, and the others remain unexplained. The sample table contains around 400,000 clones; only one count was recorded for around 87% of them. Together, the top ten hold approximately 2.4% of the sample. The sample taken for sequencing was peripheral blood. The source is a woman aged 55-75 years with COVID-19, enrolled during active disease.

This chain links TRBV6-5 with TRBJ1-1; the D gene is possibly TRBD1 (5 bases). The V end lost 2 bases, the J end lost 1 base, and 11 bases lay between the germline ends. CDR1 is MNHEY, CDR2 SVGAGI, per germline. This CDR3 contains 15 residues. CDR3 residues: CASSYGGLANTEAFF. In DNA form, the CDR3 reads TGTGCCAGCAGTTACGGGGGACTTGCGAACACTGAAGCTTTCTTT.

Only one count was recorded for this clone. The chain couples TRBV3-1 (or the pseudogene TRBV3-2) to TRBJ1-6; D gene unclear. Germline V gene sequence: CDR1 LGHDT, CDR2 YNNKEL (reference sequence). Deletions cut 3 bases from V and 9 bases from J, with 9 bases between. CDR3 length: 13 residues. As DNA, the CDR3 is TGTGCCAGCAGCCAGCAACAGAGTTCACCCCTCCACTTT. It yields the protein CASSQQQSSPLHF.

V and J are TRBV6-4 and TRBJ2-1; D is perhaps TRBD2 (5 bases). Germline lookup yields CDR1 MRHNA and CDR2 SNTAGT. The CDR3 runs to 14 residues. Trimming took off 9 bases at V and 8 bases at J, with 20 bases between the two ends. CDR3 amino acids: CASSPGYGEHEQFF. The CDR3 DNA reads TGTGCCAGTTCTCCGGGGTATGGGGAACATGAGCAGTTCTTC.

This clone was observed a handful of times. The chain joins TRBV18 to TRBJ1-6; the match to TRBD1 covers 9 bases. The junction had 4 bases not matched to a gene; V was cut back by 3 bases and J by 10 bases. CDR1 is KGHSH and CDR2 is LQKENI in the germline V gene. The CDR3 consists of 14 residues. In nucleotides, the CDR3 is TGTGCCAGCTCACCCGGACAGGGGCACTCACCCCTCCACTTT. Amino acids: CASSPGQGHSPLHF.

The V call is TRBV28, the J call TRBJ1-4; 9 nucleotides match TRBD1. From germline, CDR1 is MDHEN and CDR2 SYDVKM. The V gene end was trimmed by 5 bases and the J gene end by 13 bases; junction bases not matched to a gene: 17. There are 16 residues in the CDR3. CDR3 protein: CASSGPKGQGGRSLFF. DNA for the CDR3: TGTGCCAGCAGTGGACCGAAGGGACAGGGTGGAAGGTCACTGTTTTTT.

The chain couples TRBV5-4 to TRBJ2-5, with 7 bases matching TRBD1. V shed 5 bases and J 5 bases; nucleotides not matched to a gene: 9. The CDR3 has 14 amino acids. Germline V CDR1 and CDR2: SGHNT, YYREEE (reference sequence). The CDR3 region is CASRSDRWGETQYF. The CDR3 DNA follows: TGTGCCAGCAGGTCGGACAGGTGGGGGGAGACCCAGTACTTC.

V usage is TRBV3-1 (or the pseudogene TRBV3-2) and J usage is TRBJ1-1; D remains unclear. The CDR3 has 12 amino acids. CDR1 LGHDT and CDR2 YNNKEL come from the germline V gene (reference sequence). V was clipped by 0 bases and J by 8 bases, with 7 bases between them. The CDR3 DNA reads as TGTGCCAGCAGCCAAGATACCAGGGAAGCTTTCTTT. This encodes CASSQDTREAFF.

The chain is built from TRBV7-9 and TRBJ1-5; tentative D call: TRBD1 (5 bases). Trimming shortened V by 11 bases and J by 9 bases, and 14 bases separated the two germline ends. The germline gives CDR1 SEHNR, CDR2 FQNEAQ (reference sequence). CDR3 length equals 11 residues. CDR3 sequence: CAWGGEWPQHF. The CDR3 DNA reads as TGTGCCTGGGGCGGGGAGTGGCCCCAGCATTTT.

This clone was recorded once. V and J are TRBV2 and TRBJ2-3, with TRBD2 matching over 14 bases. The CDR3 is 15 residues long. V lost 6 bases and J lost 7; bases outside the gene matches: 6. Germline CDR1 and CDR2: SNHLY and FYNNEI. The CDR3 loop reads CASSLTSGGANTQYF. The CDR3 DNA is TGTGCCAGCAGCCTGACTAGCGGGGGGGCTAATACGCAGTATTTT.

The rearrangement uses TRBV18 and TRBJ1-2, with D unclear. The CDR3 is 15 amino acids. Germline V gives CDR1 KGHSH, CDR2 LQKENI. V was pared by 3 bases and J by 3 bases, with 14 bases between. CDR3 sequence (DNA): TGTGCCAGCTCACCGTCCCTACAGACACACTATGGCTACACCTTC. Translation: CASSPSLQTHYGYTF.

The rearrangement links TRBV27 to TRBJ2-3, with 9 bases lining up with TRBD2. The trim removed 6 bases at V and 6 bases at J, leaving 13 bases unmatched. The germline CDR1 and CDR2 sequences are MNHEY and SMNVEV (reference sequence). The CDR3 has 16 residues. Written as DNA, the CDR3 is TGTGCCAGCAGACTGGGGGCGGGGGGGCCTTCGGATACGCAGTATTTT. Translated: CASRLGAGGPSDTQYF.

The chain joins TRBV5-6 to TRBJ2-1; 9 bases line up with TRBD2. There are 14 residues in the CDR3. V lost 7 bases, J lost 9 bases, and 11 bases stayed unmatched. CDR1 and CDR2 from the germline V gene are SGHDT and YYEEEE. For the CDR3, the DNA is TGTGCCAGCGCTTATCTCGCGGGGGGGCTTGAGCAGTTCTTC. This encodes CASAYLAGGLEQFF.

The chain recombines TRBV7-9 with TRBJ1-4, with TRBD1 identical over 9 bases. This CDR3 is built from 16 residues. V dropped 5 bases and J dropped 2; count of bases not matched to a gene: 6. The germline V gene encodes CDR1 SEHNR and CDR2 FQNEAQ (reference sequence). For the CDR3, the DNA is TGTGCCAGCAGCCCTACAGGGGGCCTCACTAATGAAAAACTGTTTTTT. It codes for CASSPTGGLTNEKLFF. The variable domain in full, completed from reference TRBV7-9 and TRBJ1-4, reads DTGVSQNPRHKITKRGQNVTFRCDPISEHNRLYWYRQTLGQGPEFLTYFQNEAQLEKSRLLSDRFSAERPKGSFSTLEIQRTEQGDSAMYLCASSPTGGLTNEKLFFGSGTQLSVL.

The V and J genes are TRBV7-9 and TRBJ1-2; 7 nucleotides match TRBD1. The CDR3 is 14 residues long. Germline CDR1 SEHNR, CDR2 FQNEAQ (reference sequence). The trim removed 5 bases at V and 1 base at J, leaving 4 bases unmatched. Here the CDR3 reads CASSPGQFNYGYTF. In nucleotides, the CDR3 is TGTGCCAGCAGCCCGGGACAGTTTAACTATGGCTACACCTTC.

The V gene is TRBV19, the J gene TRBJ2-3; 13 bases are shared with TRBD2. The CDR3 is 16 amino acids. J lost 4 bases, V lost 4 bases, and 5 bases had no gene match. Germline lookup yields CDR1 LNHDA and CDR2 SQIVND (reference sequence). The CDR3 here is CASSTGTSGASDTQYF. Here the CDR3 DNA reads TGTGCCAGTAGTACCGGGACTAGCGGGGCGTCAGATACGCAGTATTTT.

The CDR3 is CASSLTRESAYEQYF. CDR3 sequence (DNA): TGTGCCAGCAGCTTAACCCGGGAGTCCGCTTACGAGCAGTACTTC. The chain combines TRBV7-9 with TRBJ2-7; a possible D gene is TRBD2 (6 bases). The CDR3 length is 15 residues. In germline, CDR1 is SEHNR, CDR2 FQNEAQ (reference sequence). Trimming left V 2 bases short and J 4 bases short, with 15 bases between.

This sequence joins TRBV11-2 and TRBJ2-3; TRBD2 matches at 14 bases. The CDR3 runs 16 residues. The ends lost 5 bases at V and 5 bases at J; junction bases unmatched: 6. The germline gives CDR1 SGHAT, CDR2 FQNNGV. The DNA of the CDR3 is TGTGCCAGCAGCCCCAGACTAGCGGGGGGGAAAGATACGCAGTATTTT. It specifies CASSPRLAGGKDTQYF.

The genes are TRBV5-1 and TRBJ1-1, with D maybe TRBD1 (6 bases). This CDR3 is built from 14 residues. Germline CDR1 is SGHRS and CDR2 is YFSETQ. V was shortened by 4 bases and J by 0 bases, with 10 bases between the two germline ends. The CDR3: CASSRDRLNTEAFF. The CDR3 DNA follows: TGCGCCAGCAGCCGTGACAGGTTGAACACTGAAGCTTTCTTT.

The CDR3 DNA reads as TGTGCCAGCAGTTACACGGGCAGGGCTGAAGCTTTCTTT. Protein: CASSYTGRAEAFF. This sequence joins TRBV6-2 or TRBV6-3 and TRBJ1-1; tentative D call: TRBD1 (5 bases). Trimming took off 2 bases at V and 6 bases at J, with 10 bases between the two ends. The CDR3 spans 13 residues. The V gene's germline CDR1 is MNHEY and CDR2 SVGEGT.

The chain joins TRBV29-1 to TRBJ1-2; the match to TRBD1 covers 7 bases. The CDR3 contains 13 residues. V lost 6 bases, J lost 2 bases, and 6 bases stayed unmatched. Germline V CDR1 and CDR2: SQVTM, ANQGSEA. DNA for the CDR3: TGCAGCGTAAACAGGGGCCTAAACTATGGCTACACCTTC. Protein product: CSVNRGLNYGYTF.

This clone was seen just once. This chain links TRBV11-2 with TRBJ1-2; no clear D. V gave up 1 base and J gave up 6 bases, with 9 bases separating them. This CDR3 has 13 residues. The germline V gene has CDR1 SGHAT and CDR2 FQNNGV. The CDR3 DNA sequence: TGTGCCAGCAGCTTAGGAGGGAAAGATGGCTACACCTTC. Amino acids: CASSLGGKDGYTF. The variable domain in full, with the rest retrieved from reference TRBV11-2 and TRBJ1-2, is EAGVAQSPRYKIIEKRQSVAFWCNPISGHATLYWYQQILGQGPKLLIQFQNNGVVDDSQLPKDRFSAERLKGVDSTLKIQPAKLEDSAVYLCASSLGGKDGYTFGSGTRLTVV.

J is TRBJ1-1 and V is TRBV9; tentative D call: TRBD1 (5 bases). The V gene lost 0 bases and the J gene lost 2 bases, with 11 bases spanning the gap. The germline V gene has CDR1 SGDLS and CDR2 YYNGEE. This CDR3 is 15 amino acids long. CDR3 loop: CASSVVGTGNTEAFF. The CDR3 coding sequence is TGTGCCAGCAGCGTAGTGGGGACTGGTAACACTGAAGCTTTCTTT. Drawing the rest from reference TRBV9 and TRBJ1-1, the complete variable domain is DSGVTQTPKHLITATGQRVTLRCSPRSGDLSVYWYQQSLDQGLQFLIQYYNGEERAKGNILERFSAQQFPDLHSELNLSSLELGDSALYFCASSVVGTGNTEAFFGQGTRLTVV.

As DNA, the CDR3 is TGTGCCAGCAGTACCCTACCGGGACAGGGATTGGGGGAGCAGTACTTC. Translation: CASSTLPGQGLGEQYF. The V gene is TRBV27, the J gene TRBJ2-7; 9 bases fit TRBD1. The CDR3 loop spans 16 amino acids. Germline-derived CDR1 and CDR2 are MNHEY and SMNVEV (reference sequence). The ends lost 5 bases at V and 7 bases at J; junction bases unmatched: 15.

The CDR3 protein is CASSTAGGNSYNEQFF. The CDR3 bases are TGTGCCAGCAGCACAGCGGGGGGAAACTCCTACAATGAGCAGTTCTTC. The chain links TRBV11-2 to TRBJ2-1; 9 nucleotides line up with TRBD2. The CDR3 has 16 amino acids. J gave up 0 bases and V 5 bases, and 5 bases lay outside the gene matches. Germline-derived CDR1 and CDR2 are SGHAT and FQNNGV.

Only one count was recorded for this clone. The rearrangement uses TRBV2 and TRBJ1-2; weak D call: TRBD1 (5 bases). The CDR3 sequence is 16 residues long. Germline CDR1 SNHLY, CDR2 FYNNEI. V dropped 8 bases and J dropped 4 bases, with 23 bases sitting between them. The CDR3 nucleotides read TGTGCCAGCTCGAGACACCAAGGGGTCCCCCTCTATGGCTACACCTTC. Translating it yields CASSRHQGVPLYGYTF.

The chain carries TRBV4-1 and TRBJ2-7, with D tentatively TRBD2 (6 bases). CDR1 is MGHRA and CDR2 is YSYEKL in the germline V gene. V dropped 0 bases and J dropped 2 bases, with 11 bases sitting between them. The CDR3 is made up of 15 amino acids. Here the CDR3 DNA reads TGCGCCAGCAGCCAAGAGAGGGAGGCCGCCTACGAGCAGTACTTC. Protein sequence: CASSQEREAAYEQYF.

This clone has a handful of counts. The V and J genes are TRBV11-2 and TRBJ2-3; TRBD2 aligns across 11 bases. Germline assignment: CDR1 SGHAT and CDR2 FQNNGV. This CDR3 is 17 amino acids long. J gave up 4 bases and V 6 bases, and 12 bases lay outside the gene matches. The CDR3 DNA is TGTGCCAGCAGTATAGCGGGGGGGCTGGTATCGTCAGATACGCAGTATTTT. Amino acids: CASSIAGGLVSSDTQYF.